The clone carrying this TCR beta chain showed up just once. Amplification used 60 Vbeta primers and 13 Jbeta primers. Sequencing used immunoSEQ multiplex PCR; TCRdb keeps in-frame clones, though not all of them. This table holds 110,000 to 150,000 clones, 73% found once. The sample comes from a study of cytomegalovirus exposure and HLA in healthy donors. Those who donated were healthy bone marrow donors. The CDR3 has 17 amino acids. CDR1 and CDR2 from the germline V gene are SGHRS and YFSETQ. V shed 0 bases, J shed 0 bases, and the junction held 2 bases outside the gene matches. Sequenced input: PBMCs. The source is a human donor in good health. The rearrangement links TRBV5-1 to TRBJ2-5, with TRBD2 matching over 13 bases. The CDR3 nucleotides are TGCGCCAGCAGCTTGGCGGGACTAGCGGGAAACCAAGAGACCCAGTACTTC. Translating it yields CASSLAGLAGNQETQYF.